This T cell receptor beta chain was sequenced for a study of blood T cells in healthy people across ages. General observations from the study: Compared with aged donors, long-lived donors showed fewer expanded clones, suggesting selection. Unsorted PBMCs ruled out conclusive naive versus antigen-experienced comparison.

Primers used in a second PCR of about 7 to 12 cycles were a sample-barcoded 5' primer and a J-beta primer mix. TCRdb re-called the 5' RACE reads with MiXCR, one entry per CDR3 protein. The sample includes around 1,900,000 distinct CDR3 sequences, 39% of them seen just once. The CDR3 length is 14 residues. Trimming shortened V by 5 bases and J by 5 bases, and 12 bases separated the two germline ends. Germline lookup yields CDR1 LNHNV and CDR2 YYDKDF (reference sequence). As to this clonotype: What it binds is unknown.

The sequenced sample was blood. This TCR was recovered from a human donor in good health. The chain carries TRBV15 and TRBJ2-2, with D uncertain. The CDR3 DNA is TGTGCCACCAGCCTCTCGGAACCAACCGGGGAGCTGTTTTTT. It encodes CATSLSEPTGELFF.